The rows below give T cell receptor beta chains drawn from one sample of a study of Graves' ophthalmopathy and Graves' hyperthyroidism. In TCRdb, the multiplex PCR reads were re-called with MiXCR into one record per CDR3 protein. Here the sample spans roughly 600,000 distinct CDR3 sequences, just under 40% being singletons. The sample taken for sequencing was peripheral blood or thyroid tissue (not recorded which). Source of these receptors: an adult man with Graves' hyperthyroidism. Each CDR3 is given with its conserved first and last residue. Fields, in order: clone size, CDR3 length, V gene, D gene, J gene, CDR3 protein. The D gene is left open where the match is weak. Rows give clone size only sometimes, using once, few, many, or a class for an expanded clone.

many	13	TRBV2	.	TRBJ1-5	CASTRDSNQPQHF
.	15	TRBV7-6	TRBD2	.	CASSLATGGYNEQFF
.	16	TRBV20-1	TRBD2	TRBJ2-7	CSAPGLAGGSYNEQYF
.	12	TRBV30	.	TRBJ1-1	CAWSGTGVGAFF
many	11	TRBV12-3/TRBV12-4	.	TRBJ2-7	CASSLGGEQYF
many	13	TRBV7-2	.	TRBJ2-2	CASSLVDIGELFF
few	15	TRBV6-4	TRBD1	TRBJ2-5	CASSESTGIQETQYF
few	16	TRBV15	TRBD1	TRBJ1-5	CATSRAPTGTYQPQHF
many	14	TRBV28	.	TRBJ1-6	CASSTASGDSPLHF
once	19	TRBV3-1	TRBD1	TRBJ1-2	CASSQDLRDSSRGRGGYTF
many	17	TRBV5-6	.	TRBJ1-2	CASSPTGTFGANYGYTF
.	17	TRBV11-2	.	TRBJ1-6	CASSLEQGGWLNSPLHF
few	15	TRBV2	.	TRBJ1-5	CASSDPDRGTGTQHF
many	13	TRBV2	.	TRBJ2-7	CASSGQGDREQYF
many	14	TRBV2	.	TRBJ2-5	CASSPAILGETQYF
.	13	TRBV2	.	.	CATSAPTYNEQFF
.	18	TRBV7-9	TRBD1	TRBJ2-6	CASSTRDRGLPGANVLTF
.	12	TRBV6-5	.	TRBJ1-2	CASSGRNSGNTF
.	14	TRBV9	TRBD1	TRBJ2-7	CASSAGTGAGEQYF
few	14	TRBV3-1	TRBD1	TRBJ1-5	CASSQEPGGQPQHF
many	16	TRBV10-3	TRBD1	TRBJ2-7	CAISESDRSISYEQYF
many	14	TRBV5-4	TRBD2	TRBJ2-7	CASSPGLGLREQYF
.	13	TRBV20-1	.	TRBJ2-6	CSATASGANVLTF
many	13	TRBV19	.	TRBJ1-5	CATGRWGNQPQHF